This entry features one T cell receptor (beta chain) sequence. The antigen is not known. This specimen comes from a study of graft-versus-host responses after intestinal transplantation. Germline CDR1 MNHEY, CDR2 SMNVEV (reference sequence). The CDR3 runs to 16 residues. The junction had 12 bases not matched to a gene; V was cut back by 6 bases and J by 5 bases. Assay: immunoSEQ multiplex PCR; the TCRdb copy retains only in-frame clones and omits some. This table holds over 100,000 clones, just under 95% found once. Study conclusions and caveats: Early after transplant, HvG declines were associated with peak levels of circulating GvH clones.

The TCR was taken from a human donor who received an intestinal transplant. This specimen was unstimulated CD4+ T cells sorted from spleen or lymph node cells, taken before intestinal transplant. V and J are TRBV27 and TRBJ1-2, with TRBD1 matching 10 bases. The CDR3 DNA reads as TGTGCCAGCAGGAGATACAGACAGGGGGCGGAATATGGCTACACCTTC. Translation: CASRRYRQGAEYGYTF.